Described below is a single TCR beta chain sequence and its context. Its antigen is unknown. Sequencing used immunoSEQ multiplex PCR; TCRdb keeps in-frame clones, though not all of them. This table has some 200,000 clones, 80% to 95% appearing once. CDR3 length equals 16 residues. Germline trimming cut 4 bases from V and 3 bases from J; bases unmatched to any gene: 10. Germline V lookup: CDR1 SGHRS, CDR2 YFSETQ. This entry belongs to a study of T cell responses to AZD1222 COVID-19 vaccine. Study background: Second-dose schedules of about 4 or about 12 weeks were combined. Whole-study findings and limits: It should be noted that donors were predominantly white British and more often female, and clonal diversity was possibly underestimated.

V is TRBV5-1 and J is TRBJ2-1, with 7 positions matching TRBD1. This TCR was recovered from an adult in good health. Sequenced here: peripheral blood, sampled on day 0 of AZD1222 vaccination. CDR3 residues: CASSREGALSYNEQFF. Written as DNA, the CDR3 is TGCGCCAGCAGCCGTGAGGGGGCCTTGAGCTACAATGAGCAGTTCTTC.